Following are 2 T cell receptor beta chains from one sample sequenced in a study of T-cell reconstitution after alpha-beta-depleted transplantation in children. Unique molecular identifiers were incorporated during preparation of the TCRbeta library. MiXCR was run by TCRdb on the PCR reads, yielding one entry per CDR3 protein. The data show 450,000 to 600,000 distinct CDR3 sequences, approximately 29% seen once. Sequencing used PBMCs from the stem cell graft donor, obtained from the stem cell graft. These receptors were obtained from a human donor who donated a stem cell graft to a child with aplastic anemia.

This chain joins TRBV12-3 or TRBV12-4 and TRBJ1-5, with D possibly being TRBD1 (5 bases). The CDR3 is 17 amino acids. V lost 2 bases, J lost 0 bases, and 14 bases lay in between. The CDR3 sequence: CASSLSGRGDSNQPQHF. CDR3 in DNA: TGTGCCAGCAGTTTATCCGGTCGAGGGGATAGCAATCAGCCCCAGCATTTT.

This chain connects TRBV6-8 to TRBJ2-1, with a tentative D call TRBD2 (6 bases). Germline assignment: CDR1 MNHGY and CDR2 SAAAGT. CDR3 length: 11 amino acids. V was clipped by 6 bases and J by 12 bases, with 12 bases between them. This CDR3 is CASSCGTPQFF. DNA of the CDR3: TGTGCCAGCAGCTGCGGGACCCCGCAGTTCTTC.